The sequence of this TCR beta chain was determined in a study of CD8+ T cells in alopecia areata. Regarding the study as a whole: Across lesional scalp, and particularly alopecia totalis/universalis, clonality surpassed that of normal scalp.

cDNA reverse transcribed from extracted RNA served as the sequencing template. Produced via immunoSEQ multiplex PCR; TCRdb's table is partial and in-frame only. The sample lists 120,000 to 150,000 clones, about three fifths seen once, with less than 40% in the top ten. With regard to this clone: Its specificity is not known.

The germline V gene has CDR1 LGHNA and CDR2 YNFKEQ. Trimming cost V 0 bases and J 0 bases; bases outside gene matches: 6. The CDR3 length is 18 residues. The TCR comes from a human donor in good health. The sequencing input was CD8+ T cells sorted from blood. V and J are TRBV4-2 and TRBJ2-1; 9 nucleotides align to TRBD2. In DNA, the CDR3 is TGTGCCAGCAGCCAAGAAACTAGTAGCGGGAGCTCCTACAATGAGCAGTTCTTC. Translation: CASSQETSSGSSYNEQFF.